This T cell receptor beta chain was profiled in a study of OX40 agonist ivuxolimab in advanced cancers. General observations from the study: More expanded clones were seen, on average, in CD8+ T cells than in CD4+.

Profiled with immunoSEQ multiplex PCR; TCRdb holds only in-frame clones, not every one. The repertoire holds tens of thousands of clones, with about 85% as singletons. Trimming shortened V by 5 bases and J by 8 bases, and 10 bases separated the two germline ends. Germline V gives CDR1 SEHNR, CDR2 FQNEAQ (reference sequence). The CDR3 spans 13 residues. There are a few counts of this clone. As yet, its antigen is unknown. The sequences come from CD4+ or CD8+ T cells sorted from blood, collected in a trial of the OX40 agonist ivuxolimab. This rearrangement joins TRBV7-9 to TRBJ1-6; D ambiguous. The sequence was obtained from an adult with an advanced solid tumor such as melanoma, head and neck, liver or kidney cancer. CDR3: CASSRSPDSPLHF. The CDR3, as DNA: TGTGCCAGCAGCCGGAGCCCGGATTCACCCCTCCACTTT.